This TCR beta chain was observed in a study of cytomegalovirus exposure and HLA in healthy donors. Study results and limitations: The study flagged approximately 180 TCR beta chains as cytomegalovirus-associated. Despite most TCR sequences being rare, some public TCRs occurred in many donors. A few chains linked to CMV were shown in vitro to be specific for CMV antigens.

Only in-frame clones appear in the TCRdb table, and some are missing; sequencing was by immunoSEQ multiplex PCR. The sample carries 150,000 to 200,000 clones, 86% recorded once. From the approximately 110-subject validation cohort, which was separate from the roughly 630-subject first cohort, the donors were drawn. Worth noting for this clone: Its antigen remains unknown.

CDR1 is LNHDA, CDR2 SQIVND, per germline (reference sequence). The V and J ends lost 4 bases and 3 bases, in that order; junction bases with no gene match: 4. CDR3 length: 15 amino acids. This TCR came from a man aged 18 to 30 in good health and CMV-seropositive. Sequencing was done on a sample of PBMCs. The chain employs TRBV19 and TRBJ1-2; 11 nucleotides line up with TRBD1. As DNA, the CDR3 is TGTGCCAGTAGTAAGGACAGGGGGCTTCACTATGGCTACACCTTC. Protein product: CASSKDRGLHYGYTF.